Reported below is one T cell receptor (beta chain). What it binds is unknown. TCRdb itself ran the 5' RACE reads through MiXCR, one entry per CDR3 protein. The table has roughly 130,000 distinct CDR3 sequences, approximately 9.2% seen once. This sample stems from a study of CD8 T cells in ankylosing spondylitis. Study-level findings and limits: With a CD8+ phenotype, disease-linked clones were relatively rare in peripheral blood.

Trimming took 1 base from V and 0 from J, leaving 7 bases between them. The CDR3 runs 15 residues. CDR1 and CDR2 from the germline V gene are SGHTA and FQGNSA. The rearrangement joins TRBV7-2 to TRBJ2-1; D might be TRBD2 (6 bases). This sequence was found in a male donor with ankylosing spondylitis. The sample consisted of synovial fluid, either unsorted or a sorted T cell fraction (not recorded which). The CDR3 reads CASSLGRDSYNEQFF. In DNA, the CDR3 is TGTGCCAGCAGCTTAGGGAGGGACTCCTACAATGAGCAGTTCTTC.